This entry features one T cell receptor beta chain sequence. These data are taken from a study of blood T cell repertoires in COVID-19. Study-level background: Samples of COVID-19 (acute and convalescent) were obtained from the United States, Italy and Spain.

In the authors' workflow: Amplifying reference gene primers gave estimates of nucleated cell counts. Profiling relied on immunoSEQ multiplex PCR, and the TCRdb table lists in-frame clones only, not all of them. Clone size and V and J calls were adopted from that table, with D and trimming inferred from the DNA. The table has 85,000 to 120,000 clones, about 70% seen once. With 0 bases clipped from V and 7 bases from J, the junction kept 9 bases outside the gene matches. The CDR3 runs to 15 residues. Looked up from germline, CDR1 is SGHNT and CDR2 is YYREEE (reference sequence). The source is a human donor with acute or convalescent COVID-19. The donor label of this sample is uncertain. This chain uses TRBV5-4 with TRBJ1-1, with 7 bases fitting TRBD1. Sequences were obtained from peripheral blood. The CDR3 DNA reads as TGTGCCAGCAGCTTGGCCCCGGGACAGAATAATGAAGCTTTCTTT. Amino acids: CASSLAPGQNNEAFF.